This record covers a single T cell receptor (beta chain). The protocol was immunoSEQ multiplex PCR, while the TCRdb copy is restricted to in-frame clones and leaves out a portion. The table lists about 130,000 clones, approximately 80% of them singletons. This sample stems from a study of blood T cell repertoires in COVID-19. This CDR3 contains 15 residues. CDR1 and CDR2 from the germline V gene are MGHRA and YSYEKL. Between the trimmed V and J ends, which lost 0 bases and 8 bases, there was a span of 16 bases. This chain joins TRBV4-1 and TRBJ1-2, with D perhaps TRBD1 (6 bases). Source material: peripheral blood. The clonotype was recovered from a man between 40 and 49 years old with active or convalescent COVID-19. This CDR3 reads CASSQDSQGVWGYTF. CDR3 bases: TGCGCCAGCAGCCAAGATTCACAGGGAGTGTGGGGCTACACCTTC.